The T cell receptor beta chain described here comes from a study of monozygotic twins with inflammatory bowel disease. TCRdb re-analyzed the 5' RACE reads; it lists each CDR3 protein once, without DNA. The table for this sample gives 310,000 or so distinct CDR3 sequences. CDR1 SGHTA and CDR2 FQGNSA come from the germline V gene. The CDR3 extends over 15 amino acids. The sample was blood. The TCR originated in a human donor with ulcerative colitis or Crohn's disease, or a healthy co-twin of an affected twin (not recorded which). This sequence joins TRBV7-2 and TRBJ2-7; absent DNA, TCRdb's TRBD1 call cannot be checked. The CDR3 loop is CASSLGGTGSYEQYF. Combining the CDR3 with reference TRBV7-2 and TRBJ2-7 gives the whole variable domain GAGVSQSPSNKVTEKGKDVELRCDPISGHTALYWYRQSLGQGLEFLIYFQGNSAPDKSGLPSDRFSAERTGGSVSTLTIQRTQQEDSAVYLCASSLGGTGSYEQYFGPGTRLTVT.